The sequence of this T cell receptor (beta chain) was determined in a study of cytomegalovirus exposure and HLA in healthy donors. About this clone itself: The antigen is not known.

The length of the CDR3 is 15 residues. CDR1 and CDR2 from the germline V gene are MDHEN and SYDVKM. V lost 6 bases and J 7 bases, leaving 19 bases between the germline ends. PCR primers comprised 60 Vbeta and 13 Jbeta primers. The assay was immunoSEQ multiplex PCR, and TCRdb's table has in-frame clones only and misses some. The data contain 150,000 to 200,000 clones, less than 90% of them seen just once; the ten biggest clones take up roughly 6.3%. Findings of the study overall: Within an earlier analysis, most TCR beta V segments proved productive either about 90% or about 30% of the time.

Specimen: PBMCs. The clonotype originates from a male donor in good health and CMV-seropositive. The genes are TRBV28 and TRBJ1-5; D is perhaps TRBD1 (6 bases). CDR3 in amino acids: CASSPQGGSGQPQHF. The CDR3 DNA reads as TGTGCCAGCAGCCCCCAAGGGGGTAGCGGGCAGCCCCAGCATTTT.